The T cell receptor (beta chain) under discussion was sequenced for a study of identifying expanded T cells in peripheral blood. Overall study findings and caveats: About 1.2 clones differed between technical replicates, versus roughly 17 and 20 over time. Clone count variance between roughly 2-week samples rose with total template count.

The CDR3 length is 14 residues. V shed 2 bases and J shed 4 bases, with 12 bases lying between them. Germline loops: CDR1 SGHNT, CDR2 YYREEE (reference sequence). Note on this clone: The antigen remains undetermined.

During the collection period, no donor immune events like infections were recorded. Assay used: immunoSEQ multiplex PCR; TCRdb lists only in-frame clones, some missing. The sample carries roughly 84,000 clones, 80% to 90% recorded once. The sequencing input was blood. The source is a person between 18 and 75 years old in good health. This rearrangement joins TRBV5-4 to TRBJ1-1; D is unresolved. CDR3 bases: TGTGCCAGCAGCTTAAGGGCCACGGGCACTGAAGCTTTCTTT. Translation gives CASSLRATGTEAFF.